Shown below are 16 T cell receptor beta chains from a single sample sequenced in a study of shared clonotypes between healthy human individuals. Only in-frame clones appear in the TCRdb table, and some are missing; sequencing was by immunoSEQ multiplex PCR. The sample lists approximately 2,200,000 clones, 85% to 95% seen once, with 1.5% to 2% in the top ten. In the naive CD8 group, cells lacked CD45RO and were positively selected for CCR7, so terminally differentiated effector memory CD45RA+ cells were left out. The material sequenced was naive CD8+ T cells from PBMCs. The receptors come from a man between 18 and 35 years old in good health. Some clones in this sample may be carry-over from other donors' samples.

In this sample, this clone turned up once. The chain carries TRBV27 and TRBJ2-7, with 9 bases identical to TRBD2. The CDR3 extends over 15 amino acids. Germline values: CDR1 MNHEY, CDR2 SMNVEV (reference sequence). V lost 7 bases, J lost 5 bases, and 12 bases stayed unmatched. DNA of the CDR3: TGTGCCAGCACTCCCTTCGGGACTAGCTTAAACGAGCAGTACTTC. Amino acid sequence: CASTPFGTSLNEQYF.

In regard to this clone: Other nucleotide sequences in the sample specify the same CDR3. The gene calls are TRBV6-1 and TRBJ2-1, with TRBD2 matching over 11 bases. Trimming at V came to 2 bases and at J to 3 bases, leaving 0 bases not matched to a gene. The CDR3 runs 15 residues. Germline V gene lookup returns CDR1 MNHNS and CDR2 SASEGT. CDR3 amino acids: CASSELAGGYNEQFF. Here the CDR3 DNA reads TGTGCCAGCAGTGAACTAGCGGGAGGCTACAATGAGCAGTTCTTC.

This chain connects TRBV28 to TRBJ2-5, with 8 bases matching TRBD2. The V and J ends lost 3 bases and 5 bases, in that order; junction bases with no gene match: 8. Germline CDR1 and CDR2: MDHEN and SYDVKM. CDR3 length: 15 amino acids. Here the CDR3 DNA reads TGTGCCAGCAGTTTTTTTGCGGGAGGTATGGAGACCCAGTACTTC. Translation gives CASSFFAGGMETQYF.

The CDR3 DNA reads TGTGCCAGCAGTTACTTGGACCCCCGAGTTGGGGAGACCCAGTACTTC. Amino acid sequence: CASSYLDPRVGETQYF. The gene calls are TRBV6-6 and TRBJ2-5; D ambiguous. V was trimmed by 1 base and J by 5 bases, leaving 17 bases between them. This CDR3 has 16 amino acids. Germline CDR1 reads MNHNY; CDR2 reads SVGAGI (reference sequence).

The rearrangement uses TRBV29-1 and TRBJ1-1, with D possibly matching TRBD1 (6 bases). Germline loops: CDR1 SQVTM, CDR2 ANQGSEA. The V end lost 7 bases, the J end lost 6 bases, and 9 bases lay between the germline ends. CDR3 length: 10 residues. The CDR3 reads CSGGGPEAFF. CDR3 bases: TGCAGCGGGGGGGGGCCTGAAGCTTTCTTT.

The V and J genes are TRBV12-5 and TRBJ1-1; tentatively, D is TRBD1 (5 bases). With 1 base removed from V and 3 bases from J, the gap between germline ends came to 9 bases. The CDR3 is 14 residues long. The germline V gene encodes CDR1 LGHNT and CDR2 FRNRAP. The CDR3 DNA reads TGTGCTAGTGGTTTGGGGGGCGTCGACACTGAAGCTTTCTTT. Translation gives CASGLGGVDTEAFF.

The J gene is TRBJ1-5, the V gene TRBV5-1, with D unresolved. CDR1 SGHRS and CDR2 YFSETQ come from the germline V gene. Trimming stripped 4 bases from V and 0 bases from J, with 14 bases between. The CDR3 length is 16 residues. CDR3 in DNA: TGCGCCAGCAGCCCCGGGAAGGAAGATAGCAATCAGCCCCAGCATTTT. Its protein product is CASSPGKEDSNQPQHF.

V gene TRBV19 combines with J gene TRBJ1-1; D possibly corresponds to TRBD1 (5 bases). V was cut by 6 bases and J by 3 bases, with 17 bases left in between. The CDR3 runs 15 residues. CDR1 LNHDA and CDR2 SQIVND come from the germline V gene (reference sequence). CDR3 residues: CASRGPTKVDTEAFF. CDR3 sequence (DNA): TGTGCCAGTAGGGGACCTACGAAGGTGGACACTGAAGCTTTCTTT.

V usage is TRBV7-9 and J usage is TRBJ1-2; TRBD1 aligns across 9 bases. The CDR3 covers 15 residues. The junction had 3 bases not matched to a gene; V was cut back by 1 base and J by 3 bases. Germline values: CDR1 SEHNR, CDR2 FQNEAQ (reference sequence). CDR3: CASSLDRGRDYGYTF. The CDR3 coding sequence is TGTGCCAGCAGCTTAGACAGGGGGCGCGACTATGGCTACACCTTC. The whole variable domain, remainder taken from reference TRBV7-9 and TRBJ1-2, is DTGVSQNPRHKITKRGQNVTFRCDPISEHNRLYWYRQTLGQGPEFLTYFQNEAQLEKSRLLSDRFSAERPKGSFSTLEIQRTEQGDSAMYLCASSLDRGRDYGYTFGSGTRLTVV.

Comment on this clone: The sample has other DNA sequences that encode this CDR3 too. The chain carries TRBV7-9 and TRBJ2-7; D gene unclear. Germline V gene sequence: CDR1 SEHNR, CDR2 FQNEAQ (reference sequence). The V end lost 4 bases, the J end lost 1 base, and 5 bases lay between the germline ends. The CDR3 contains 12 residues. The DNA of the CDR3 is TGTGCCAGCAGCTCCCTGTCCTACGAGCAGTACTTC. It encodes CASSSLSYEQYF.

The CDR3 region has the DNA TGCAGCGTTGAAGGGGGTCGACATCCCTTACCCTACAATGAGCAGTTCTTC. The encoded protein is CSVEGGRHPLPYNEQFF. The chain links TRBV29-1 to TRBJ2-1; D is uncertain. Per the germline V gene, CDR1 is SQVTM and CDR2 is ANQGSEA. V lost 1 base, J lost 2 bases, and 18 bases lay in between. CDR3 size: 17 residues.

The chain couples TRBV30 to TRBJ2-2; 11 nucleotides match TRBD1. There are 17 residues in the CDR3. The J segment lost 5 bases and the V segment lost 3 bases, leaving 11 bases of the junction unmatched. Germline loops: CDR1 GTSNPN, CDR2 SVGIG (reference sequence). The CDR3 loop reads CAWRGKWTGGDTGELFF. In DNA, the CDR3 is TGTGCCTGGAGGGGAAAATGGACAGGGGGCGATACCGGGGAGCTGTTTTTT.

The genes are TRBV9 and TRBJ2-1; D is perhaps TRBD1 or TRBD2 (5 bases each). The CDR3 is 14 amino acids. Trimming cost V 0 bases and J 6 bases, with 10 bases left between them. Germline V gene sequence: CDR1 SGDLS, CDR2 YYNGEE. The DNA for the CDR3 is TGTGCCAGCAGCGTAGTGACCGGGGCCAATGAGCAGTTCTTC. Translation gives CASSVVTGANEQFF. The variable domain in full, completed from reference TRBV9 and TRBJ2-1, reads DSGVTQTPKHLITATGQRVTLRCSPRSGDLSVYWYQQSLDQGLQFLIQYYNGEERAKGNILERFSAQQFPDLHSELNLSSLELGDSALYFCASSVVTGANEQFFGPGTRLTVL.

The V call is TRBV27, the J call TRBJ1-5; possible D gene TRBD1, 6 bases. Looked up from germline, CDR1 is MNHEY and CDR2 is SMNVEV (reference sequence). The length of the CDR3 is 16 residues. V was pared by 5 bases and J by 3 bases, with 17 bases between. Here the CDR3 reads CASSGGRRGTNQPQHF. The DNA of the CDR3 is TGTGCCAGCAGTGGGGGCCGCAGGGGTACCAATCAGCCCCAGCATTTT.

The CDR3 DNA reads as TGTGCCAGCAGTTCCCGATTAGGTTATTACGAGCAGTACTTC. It specifies CASSSRLGYYEQYF. The chain couples TRBV28 to TRBJ2-7, with D hard to call. Germline CDR1 is MDHEN and CDR2 is SYDVKM. The CDR3 runs to 14 residues. V lost 4 bases to trimming and J lost 4 bases, with 14 bases between them. Supplemented by reference TRBV28 and TRBJ2-7, the full variable domain reads DVKVTQSSRYLVKRTGEKVFLECVQDMDHENMFWYRQDPGLGLRLIYFSYDVKMKEKGDIPEGYSVSREKKERFSLILESASTNQTSMYLCASSSRLGYYEQYFGPGTRLTVT.

V usage is TRBV7-2 and J usage is TRBJ2-5, with TRBD1 matching over 7 bases. Losses at the gene ends were 5 bases for V and 4 bases for J; bases not matched to a gene: 7. The CDR3 sequence is 14 residues long. CDR1 SGHTA and CDR2 FQGNSA come from the germline V gene. Here the CDR3 reads CASSTRGGAETQYF. The CDR3 DNA follows: TGTGCCAGCAGCACCCGAGGGGGCGCAGAGACCCAGTACTTC.